The 20 T cell receptor beta chains below were found in one sample sequenced in a study of cytomegalovirus exposure and HLA in healthy donors. PCR involved 60 Vbeta and 13 Jbeta primers. Generated by immunoSEQ multiplex PCR, the TCRdb table keeps only in-frame clones and is missing some. The sample's table shows approximately 130,000 clones. The source material was PBMCs. The receptors were gathered from a woman in her sixties in good health and CMV-seronegative.

This rearrangement joins TRBV2 to TRBJ2-2; 7 nucleotides match TRBD1. Germline trimming cut 7 bases from V and 3 bases from J; bases unmatched to any gene: 2. Germline assignment: CDR1 SNHLY and CDR2 FYNNEI. This CDR3 is 13 amino acids long. In nucleotides, the CDR3 is TGTGCCAGCATTACAGGGGACACCGGGGAGCTGTTTTTT. Protein sequence: CASITGDTGELFF.

This sequence joins TRBV15 and TRBJ2-1, with D perhaps matching TRBD2 (6 bases). The CDR3 has 17 amino acids. V was trimmed by 2 bases and J by 2 bases, leaving 16 bases between them. CDR1 LNHNV and CDR2 YYDKDF come from the germline V gene (reference sequence). CDR3 DNA sequence: TGTGCCACCAGCAGAATCCTTCATGCGGGGACCTACAATGAGCAGTTCTTC. This gives the protein CATSRILHAGTYNEQFF.

J is TRBJ1-2 and V is TRBV18; D may be TRBD1 (6 bases). The germline CDR1 and CDR2 sequences are KGHSH and LQKENI. CDR3 length: 16 amino acids. V lost 1 base, J lost 2 bases, and 14 bases lay in between. The CDR3 region is CASSPLGQPTNYGYTF. The DNA of the CDR3 is TGTGCCAGCTCACCACTTGGACAGCCCACCAACTATGGCTACACCTTC.

The V gene is TRBV5-8, the J gene TRBJ1-5; D call uncertain. In germline, CDR1 is SGHTS, CDR2 YDEGEE. The CDR3 consists of 16 residues. V lost 3 bases, J lost 10 bases, and 23 bases lay in between. DNA for the CDR3: TGTGCCAGCAGCTCCCAAAAAAATAGAGCCAAAAAACCCCAGCATTTT. Its translation is CASSSQKNRAKKPQHF.

The chain recombines TRBV6-5 with TRBJ2-3; D gene ambiguous. The germline V gene has CDR1 MNHEY and CDR2 SVGAGI. The CDR3 length is 15 residues. With 2 bases removed from V and 2 bases from J, the gap between germline ends came to 11 bases. The chain's CDR3 is CASSYRTPYTDTQYF. DNA of the CDR3: TGTGCCAGCAGTTACAGAACACCTTACACAGATACGCAGTATTTT.

The V call is TRBV5-1, the J call TRBJ1-4, with 10 bases aligning to TRBD1. Germline V CDR1 and CDR2: SGHRS, YFSETQ. Germline trimming cut 2 bases from V and 8 bases from J; bases unmatched to any gene: 9. The CDR3 length is 16 residues. This chain's CDR3 is CASSFVGDRGYEKLFF. The CDR3 DNA reads as TGCGCCAGCAGCTTTGTAGGGGACAGGGGTTACGAAAAACTGTTTTTT.

CDR3: CASSSSTGGEANVLTF. The CDR3 nucleotides are TGTGCCAGCAGTTCGTCGACAGGGGGGGAGGCCAACGTCCTGACTTTC. The chain carries TRBV6-6 and TRBJ2-6; the match to TRBD1 covers 9 bases. Germline V CDR1 and CDR2: MNHNY, SVGAGI (reference sequence). CDR3 length: 16 amino acids. The ends lost 4 bases at V and 6 bases at J; junction bases unmatched: 7.

This chain links TRBV27 with TRBJ2-5; D might be TRBD2 (5 bases). The CDR3 extends over 13 amino acids. Deletions cut 4 bases from V and 5 bases from J, with 11 bases between. Germline V lookup: CDR1 MNHEY, CDR2 SMNVEV (reference sequence). In DNA, the CDR3 is TGTGCCAGCAGTTCTTGGGGAGAGGAGACCCAGTACTTC. Translated, it gives CASSSWGEETQYF.

The J gene is TRBJ2-5, the V gene TRBV5-1, with 7 bases matching TRBD1. Germline V CDR1 and CDR2: SGHRS, YFSETQ. Losses at the gene ends were 2 bases for V and 1 base for J; bases not matched to a gene: 2. The CDR3 sequence is 14 residues long. The CDR3 region is CASSLRGRQETQYF. The DNA of the CDR3 is TGCGCCAGCAGCTTAAGGGGGCGCCAAGAGACCCAGTACTTC.

V and J are TRBV13 and TRBJ2-1; TRBD1 matches 8 bases. The junction had 7 bases not matched to a gene; V was cut back by 0 bases and J by 0 bases. Germline V gives CDR1 PRHDT, CDR2 FYEKMQ (reference sequence). The CDR3 runs to 18 residues. CDR3 loop: CASSLGIFRGPSYNEQFF. The CDR3 nucleotides read TGTGCCAGCAGCTTAGGGATCTTCAGGGGGCCCTCCTACAATGAGCAGTTCTTC.

This chain links TRBV19 with TRBJ1-1; D uncertain. V lost 4 bases, J lost 7 bases, and 10 bases lay in between. CDR3 length: 12 amino acids. Per germline, CDR1 LNHDA and CDR2 SQIVND (reference sequence). The CDR3 nucleotides are TGTGCCAGTAGTACATCTAGAGGTGAAGCTTTCTTT. Its protein product is CASSTSRGEAFF.

The chain uses TRBV9 and TRBJ2-3; 8 bases match TRBD1. The CDR3 consists of 15 residues. Germline V gene sequence: CDR1 SGDLS, CDR2 YYNGEE. V was clipped by 5 bases and J by 6 bases; unmatched bases: 11. As DNA, the CDR3 is TGTGCCAGCAGTGGGTCGCAGGGGGCGGGGGATACGCAGTATTTT. Translating it yields CASSGSQGAGDTQYF. The full variable domain, its missing parts supplied by reference TRBV9 and TRBJ2-3, is DSGVTQTPKHLITATGQRVTLRCSPRSGDLSVYWYQQSLDQGLQFLIQYYNGEERAKGNILERFSAQQFPDLHSELNLSSLELGDSALYFCASSGSQGAGDTQYFGPGTRLTVL.

The J gene is TRBJ2-1, the V gene TRBV2; tentative D call: TRBD2 (6 bases). Trimming left V 6 bases short and J 5 bases short, with 17 bases between. Germline lookup yields CDR1 SNHLY and CDR2 FYNNEI. The CDR3 has 15 amino acids. CDR3 sequence: CASSFYGRMDNEQFF. CDR3 in DNA: TGTGCCAGCAGCTTTTACGGGAGAATGGACAATGAGCAGTTCTTC.

The V call is TRBV5-1, the J call TRBJ2-5; D call uncertain. Germline CDR1 and CDR2: SGHRS and YFSETQ. With 1 base removed from V and 2 bases from J, the gap between germline ends came to 6 bases. The CDR3 sequence is 13 residues long. The CDR3 DNA is TGCGCCAGCAGCTTGACCGCGCAAGAGACCCAGTACTTC. Translation gives CASSLTAQETQYF. Based on the CDR3 plus reference TRBV5-1 and TRBJ2-5, the full variable domain is KAGVTQTPRYLIKTRGQQVTLSCSPISGHRSVSWYQQTPGQGLQFLFEYFSETQRNKGNFPGRFSGRQFSNSRSEMNVSTLELGDSALYLCASSLTAQETQYFGPGTRLLVL.

The chain recombines TRBV4-2 with TRBJ1-2, with TRBD1 matching over 12 bases. V shed 2 bases and J 7 bases; nucleotides not matched to a gene: 8. Germline V lookup: CDR1 LGHNA, CDR2 YNFKEQ. CDR3 length: 16 residues. The CDR3 region is CASSQPGTGGAGGYTF. As DNA, the CDR3 is TGTGCCAGCAGCCAACCCGGGACAGGGGGCGCGGGTGGCTACACCTTC.

The V call is TRBV9, the J call TRBJ2-7; TRBD1 matches 9 bases. The CDR3 totals 17 residues. Trimming took 4 bases from V and 5 from J; bases not matched to a gene: 16. Germline V gene lookup returns CDR1 SGDLS and CDR2 YYNGEE. CDR3 DNA: TGTGCCAGCAGCCCATCTTCCGGGGACAGGGTTCTCCACGAGCAGTACTTC. Its protein product is CASSPSSGDRVLHEQYF.

The chain links TRBV19 to TRBJ1-1; no clear D gene. The germline V gene has CDR1 LNHDA and CDR2 SQIVND (reference sequence). The V gene lost 6 bases and the J gene lost 1 base, with 9 bases spanning the gap. The CDR3 is 13 amino acids. In DNA, the CDR3 is TGTGCCAGTAGGACAAGCAGGAACACTGAAGCTTTCTTT. Translation gives CASRTSRNTEAFF.

The J gene is TRBJ2-3, the V gene TRBV9; D gene unclear. Germline CDR1 SGDLS, CDR2 YYNGEE. Trimming left V 4 bases short and J 2 bases short, with 11 bases between. There are 14 residues in the CDR3. CDR3 sequence reads: CASSPPGVTDTQYF. CDR3 coding DNA: TGTGCCAGCAGCCCCCCCGGAGTCACAGATACGCAGTATTTT.

Comment on this clone: Other DNA sequences from this sample encode an identical CDR3 as well. The rearrangement joins TRBV5-1 to TRBJ2-5; the match to TRBD2 covers 7 bases. CDR1 is SGHRS and CDR2 is YFSETQ in the germline V gene. The CDR3 loop spans 14 amino acids. Germline trimming cut 1 base from V and 1 base from J; bases unmatched to any gene: 1. The CDR3 nucleotides read TGCGCCAGCAGCTTGTGGGGGGGCCAAGAGACCCAGTACTTC. Translated, it gives CASSLWGGQETQYF.

The chain uses TRBV28 and TRBJ2-1; tentative D call: TRBD2 (5 bases). V lost 2 bases, J lost 2 bases, and 10 bases lay in between. Germline CDR1 and CDR2: MDHEN and SYDVKM. This CDR3 is 15 amino acids long. As DNA, the CDR3 is TGTGCCAGCAGTTTAACCCTAGCAGCCTACAATGAGCAGTTCTTC. It yields the protein CASSLTLAAYNEQFF.